This entry is about one T cell receptor beta chain. Its antigen remains unknown. This specimen includes other DNA sequences encoding the same CDR3. Running of the assay took place at deep level. Some clones are missing from TCRdb's copy, which holds only in-frame ones; the method was immunoSEQ multiplex PCR. This sample yields 1.5 million to 2.5 million clones, of which around 96% are seen a single time; 1.2% belongs to the top ten. Naive-designated CD8 cells lacked CD45RO, were positively enriched for CCR7, and omitted terminally differentiated effector memory CD45RA+ cells. These data originate in a study of shared clonotypes between healthy human individuals. Notes on the study in general: Naive subsets usually exceeded memory subsets in estimated richness. Non-shared clonotypes had lower generation probabilities than clonotypes shared by all four sorted-subset donors.

V lost 0 bases and J 6 bases, leaving 10 bases between the germline ends. There are 14 residues in the CDR3. CDR1 is SGHNT, CDR2 YYREEE, per germline (reference sequence). Material for sequencing was naive CD8+ T cells sorted from blood. The TCR comes from a man aged 18 to 35 in good health. J is TRBJ2-1 and V is TRBV5-4; possibly TRBD2 for D (5 bases). CDR3 in DNA: TGTGCCAGCAGCTTGGGGCTAGCCGCCAATGAGCAGTTCTTC. Protein product: CASSLGLAANEQFF.